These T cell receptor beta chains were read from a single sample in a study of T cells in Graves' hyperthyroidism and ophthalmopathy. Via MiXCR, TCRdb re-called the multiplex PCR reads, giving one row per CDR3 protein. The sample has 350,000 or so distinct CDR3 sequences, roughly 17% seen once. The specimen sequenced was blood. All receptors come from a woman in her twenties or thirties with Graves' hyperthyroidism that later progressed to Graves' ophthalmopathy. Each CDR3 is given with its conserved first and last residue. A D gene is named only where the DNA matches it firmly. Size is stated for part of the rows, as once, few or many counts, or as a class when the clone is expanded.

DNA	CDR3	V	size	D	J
TGTGTAGTCGGGCCAGGACAGGGGGGCACCTACGAGCAGTACTTC	CVVGPGQGGTYEQYF	TRBV27	few	TRBD1	TRBJ2-7
TGTGCCAGCAGAAAGGTGGAGGAGGCCTTGAACACCGGGGAGCTGTTTTTT	CASRKVEEALNTGELFF	TRBV7-9	few	-	TRBJ2-2
TGTGCCAGTAGTAACGACAGGGGTTCGGCTGAAGCTTTCTTT	CASSNDRGSAEAFF	TRBV19	many	TRBD1	TRBJ1-1
TGTGCCAGCAGCCCTACTCGACAGGGATCCTACGAGCAGTACTTC	CASSPTRQGSYEQYF	TRBV12-3/TRBV12-4	many	TRBD1	TRBJ2-7
TGTGCCATCAGTGGGGGTCGGGGCACCGGGGAGCTGTTTTTT	CAISGGRGTGELFF	TRBV10-3	many	-	TRBJ2-2
TGCAGCGTCCACCGGGGGGGGGAGCAGTTCTTC	CSVHRGGEQFF	TRBV29-1	few	TRBD2	TRBJ2-1
TGTGCCAGCAGCCGTAGACAGTCGTCCTACGAGCAGTACTTC	CASSRRQSSYEQYF	TRBV13	many	-	TRBJ2-7
TGTGCCAGCAGTTTATCCGCAGGGGGCGTCTACGAGCAGTACTTC	CASSLSAGGVYEQYF	TRBV27	many	TRBD1	TRBJ2-7
TGTGCCAGCGCTAGGGGTGGCCCCCCCAAAAACATTCAGTACTTC	CASARGGPPKNIQYF	TRBV11-2	many	-	TRBJ2-4
TGTGCCAGCAGTGTGACAGGGTGGAATGCTTTCTTT	CASSVTGWNAFF	TRBV6-1	few	TRBD1	TRBJ1-1
TGTGCCAGCAGTTTAGGGCTTACAGCGGGAGGGGCCTACGAGCAGTACTTC	CASSLGLTAGGAYEQYF	TRBV28	-	TRBD2	TRBJ2-7
TGTGCCAGTAGTATAGAAGCGGACTCCTACAATGAGCAGTTCTTC	CASSIEADSYNEQFF	TRBV19	-	-	TRBJ2-1
TGTGCCAGCCTACCCATAGGGGATTACACTGAAGCTTTCTTT	CASLPIGDYTEAFF	TRBV5-6	many	-	TRBJ1-1
TGTGCCAGCTCACTAGCGGGGGACGGCGATGAGCAGTTCTTC	CASSLAGDGDEQFF	TRBV18	many	TRBD2	TRBJ2-1
TGTGCCAGCAGTTTGAGACTAGCGGGCACAGATACGCAGTATTTT	CASSLRLAGTDTQYF	TRBV12-3/TRBV12-4	-	TRBD2	TRBJ2-3
TGTGCCAGCAGTTTGTCAGGGGTCATGACCTACAATGAGCAGTTCTTC	CASSLSGVMTYNEQFF	TRBV27	many	-	TRBJ2-1
TGCAGTGCTAGCGGTCTAGCTTACGTGGAACAAGAGACCCAGTACTTC	CSASGLAYVEQETQYF	TRBV20-1	-	-	TRBJ2-5
TGTGCCAGCAGTTCCCCCGGGACAGGGGAATTCGAGCAGTACTTC	CASSSPGTGEFEQYF	TRBV12-3/TRBV12-4	many	TRBD1	TRBJ2-7
TGTGCCAGCAGATTTGACAGGGCGACAGATACGCAGTATTTT	CASRFDRATDTQYF	TRBV7-2	many	TRBD1	TRBJ2-3
TGTGCCAGCAGTTTTTCGACAGGGGTAACCGGGGAGCTGTTTTTT	CASSFSTGVTGELFF	TRBV28	many	TRBD1	TRBJ2-2
TGCGCCAGCAGTGAAGAGGGAGGCTACACCTTC	CASSEEGGYTF	TRBV10-2	few	-	TRBJ1-2
TGCAGTGCTAGAGATGAGGGACAGGTGGATGGCTACACCTTC	CSARDEGQVDGYTF	TRBV20-1	many	TRBD1	TRBJ1-2
TGTGCCAGCAGCTTACGGTTGGGACTCTACCAGACCCAGTACTTC	CASSLRLGLYQTQYF	TRBV7-8	-	-	TRBJ2-5
TGTGCCAGTAGTATAGACGGGACGGGAGGAAACACTGAAGCTTTCTTT	CASSIDGTGGNTEAFF	TRBV19	few	-	TRBJ1-1
TGCAGTGCCCCGAAGACGGGTCTCGGGACAGGGGGTTATAGCACCGGGGAGCTGTTTTTT	CSAPKTGLGTGGYSTGELFF	TRBV20-1	many	TRBD1	TRBJ2-2
TGTGCCAGCAGCCCGAGGGGCAGGAGGGGGGGAAACACTGAAGCTTTCTTT	CASSPRGRRGGNTEAFF	TRBV3-1	few	-	TRBJ1-1
TGTGCCAGCAGCCCGGGGGGTTACACCGGGGAGCTGTTTTTT	CASSPGGYTGELFF	TRBV28	-	TRBD2	TRBJ2-2
TGCAGTGCTAGAGAGGACAGCAATCAGCCCCAGCATTTT	CSAREDSNQPQHF	TRBV20-1	many	-	TRBJ1-5
TGTGCCTGGATAGACAGCCGGGACACTGAAGCTTTCTTT	CAWIDSRDTEAFF	TRBV30	-	-	TRBJ1-1
TGTGCCAGCAGTTCTTCTAGCTTTAGCACAGATACGCAGTATTTT	CASSSSSFSTDTQYF	TRBV11-2	many	-	TRBJ2-3
TGCGCCAGCAGCTTGGGGGGGATAGGAAATTCACCCCTCCACTTT	CASSLGGIGNSPLHF	TRBV5-1	few	-	TRBJ1-6
TGTGCCAGCAGAAGAACGGGACTGATCACAGATACGCAGTATTTT	CASRRTGLITDTQYF	TRBV28	-	-	TRBJ2-3
TGTGCCAGCAGCGACTGGACAGGGGGAGGGAACTATGGCTACACCTTC	CASSDWTGGGNYGYTF	TRBV11-2	few	TRBD1	TRBJ1-2
TGTGCCTGGAGTGTTGTTGGGACAAATCGACTCTATGGCTACACCTTC	CAWSVVGTNRLYGYTF	TRBV30	-	-	TRBJ1-2
TGTGCCACCAGCAGAGACCCACTCAGGAAGGGGCAGGATGGGGATACGCAGTATTTT	CATSRDPLRKGQDGDTQYF	TRBV15	many	-	TRBJ2-3
TGTGCCAGCAGGACAGGGTTGGGCACCGGGGAGCTGTTTTTT	CASRTGLGTGELFF	TRBV12-3/TRBV12-4	many	TRBD1	TRBJ2-2
TGTGCCAGCAGTTTAGGGCAGGCGAACACCGGGGAGCTGTTTTTT	CASSLGQANTGELFF	TRBV12-3/TRBV12-4	many	-	TRBJ2-2
TGTGCTAGCGGACCCGGGACAGCACTTATGAACACTGAAGCTTTCTTT	CASGPGTALMNTEAFF	TRBV6-1	few	TRBD1	TRBJ1-1
TGTGCCAGCAGCGGGTACACCCAAGGCTACACCTTC	CASSGYTQGYTF	TRBV9	many	-	TRBJ1-2
TGCGCCAGCAGCCAAGAGGGAGCGGGGGCGGGGACCCAGTACTTC	CASSQEGAGAGTQYF	TRBV4-1	-	TRBD2	TRBJ2-5
TGTGCCAGCAGTGACAGGGGGGAAAAACTGTTTTTT	CASSDRGEKLFF	TRBV12-3/TRBV12-4	many	TRBD1	TRBJ1-4
TGTGCCAGCAGTTCAACAGGGGTTCTAGATGAGCAGTTCTTC	CASSSTGVLDEQFF	TRBV12-3/TRBV12-4	-	TRBD1	TRBJ2-1
TGTGCCAGCAGTTTTAAAAACACAGATACGCAGTATTTT	CASSFKNTDTQYF	TRBV6-5	few	-	TRBJ2-3
TGTGCCAGCACTCCCGCACGGAGGGAGACCCAGTACTTC	CASTPARRETQYF	TRBV12-3/TRBV12-4	many	-	TRBJ2-5
TGTGCCAGTAGTACGGACAGGGGGCTTAGCAATCAGCCCCAGCATTTT	CASSTDRGLSNQPQHF	TRBV19	many	TRBD1	TRBJ1-5
TGCGCCAGCAGCCAAGATAGAGTTGAGACAGCCTACGAGCAGTACTTC	CASSQDRVETAYEQYF	TRBV4-1	few	-	TRBJ2-7
TGCAGTGCTACTGACGAAGGAGGGGGTCAGCCCCAGCATTTT	CSATDEGGGQPQHF	TRBV20-1	few	-	TRBJ1-5
TGTGCCAGCAGTGAACCTTCTAGCGCCCAAGAGGCCCAGTACTTC	CASSEPSSAQEAQYF	TRBV6-2/TRBV6-3	few	-	TRBJ2-5
TGTGCCTGGAGTGTCCCGGGGTTGAATGAGCAGTTCTTC	CAWSVPGLNEQFF	TRBV30	many	-	TRBJ2-1
TGTGCCAGCAGCTTTATGGGAACTGAAGCTTTCTTT	CASSFMGTEAFF	TRBV12-3/TRBV12-4	-	-	TRBJ1-1
TGTGCCAGCAGTTTAATGGCTAGCGTCCCTTTTAATGAGCAGTTCTTC	CASSLMASVPFNEQFF	TRBV27	-	-	TRBJ2-1
TGTGCCAGCAGTTACCAAGGCAGGGGGCACTATGGCTACACCTTC	CASSYQGRGHYGYTF	TRBV6-2/TRBV6-3	many	TRBD1	TRBJ1-2
TGTGCCAGCAGCGTAACCCAGGTTGTAGCAGCTTTCTTT	CASSVTQVVAAFF	TRBV9	few	-	TRBJ1-1
TGTGCCAGCAGGTTAACCGAGGGCAGCTATGGCTACACCTTC	CASRLTEGSYGYTF	TRBV2	many	-	TRBJ1-2
TGTGCCATCAGTGAGTCGACTCGGGACCGACCGTACTTC	CAISESTRDRPYF	TRBV10-3	-	-	TRBJ2-5
TGTGCCAGCGGCATAACTAGCTGGGAGACCCAGTACTTC	CASGITSWETQYF	TRBV7-9	many	-	TRBJ2-5
TGTGCCAGCAGCAAAACAGGGACCACAGATACGCAGTATTTT	CASSKTGTTDTQYF	TRBV7-7	many	-	TRBJ2-3
TGCGCCAGCAGAGAACCGGGACAGGGTGCTTCACCCCTCCACTTT	CASREPGQGASPLHF	TRBV5-1	many	TRBD1	TRBJ1-6
TGTGCCAGCAGTTACGGTGGGGGCCCCTACGAGCAGTACTTC	CASSYGGGPYEQYF	TRBV6-6	few	-	TRBJ2-7